One sample yielded the 20 T cell receptor beta chains listed below, sequenced in a study of T cell repertoires in cytomegalovirus infection. TCRdb called the reads again in MiXCR, with one record for every CDR3 protein. The sample yields hundreds of thousands of distinct CDR3 sequences, less than 35% seen once. No antigens are known for them. The specimen was cultured CD8+ T cells from PBMCs, collected from culture after CMV antigen stimulation. The source of these receptors is a human donor in good health (CMV status not recorded). Some clones in this sample may be carry-over from other donors' samples.

This chain uses TRBV5-4 with TRBJ1-1; D call uncertain. Trimming removed 1 base from V and 6 bases from J, with 16 bases in between. This CDR3 region has 15 residues. Germline V gene sequence: CDR1 SGHNT, CDR2 YYREEE (reference sequence). The CDR3 sequence is CASSLMVMGPPEAFF. The DNA of the CDR3 is TGTGCCAGCAGCTTGATGGTCATGGGTCCTCCTGAAGCTTTCTTT.

The V gene is TRBV4-3, the J gene TRBJ2-3, with a tentative D call TRBD2 (5 bases). Looked up from germline, CDR1 is LGHNA and CDR2 is YSLEER. This CDR3 comprises 17 residues. Trimming took 0 bases from V and 0 from J, leaving 13 bases between them. CDR3 residues: CASSQEWLAYSTDTQYF. In DNA form, the CDR3 reads TGCGCCAGCAGCCAAGAATGGCTAGCCTATAGCACAGATACGCAGTATTTT.

A few counts support this clonotype. The rearrangement uses TRBV4-3 and TRBJ1-6; D unclear. V gave up 0 bases and J gave up 10 bases, with 16 bases separating them. CDR1 and CDR2 (germline): LGHNA, YSLEER. The CDR3 contains 16 residues. CDR3 amino acids: CASSQDLAEGRSPLHF. DNA for the CDR3: TGCGCCAGCAGCCAAGATCTCGCTGAGGGCAGATCACCCCTCCACTTT.

This rearrangement joins TRBV19 to TRBJ2-2, with D possibly being TRBD2 (5 bases). The V gene lost 4 bases and the J gene lost 0 bases, with 9 bases spanning the gap. The CDR3 has 15 residues. The germline V gene encodes CDR1 LNHDA and CDR2 SQIVND (reference sequence). The CDR3 DNA reads TGTGCCAGTAGTACCGGGATATCGAACACCGGGGAGCTGTTTTTT. Translating gives CASSTGISNTGELFF.

The table lists this clonotype with a count of one. This chain uses TRBV6-5 with TRBJ1-6; no clear D gene. V was clipped by 1 base and J by 10 bases, with 17 bases between them. In germline, CDR1 is MNHEY, CDR2 SVGAGI. The CDR3 runs to 16 residues. The CDR3 here is CASSYFVYKTESPLHF. In DNA, the CDR3 is TGTGCCAGCAGTTACTTCGTATACAAGACGGAATCACCCCTCCACTTT.

The chain couples TRBV2 to TRBJ2-3; TRBD2 might be the D (5 bases). With 6 bases removed from V and 1 base from J, the gap between germline ends came to 20 bases. The germline V gene has CDR1 SNHLY and CDR2 FYNNEI. CDR3 size: 17 residues. CDR3 nucleotides: TGTGCCAGCAGAGTTAATTTCGTCGGGAAGGGCACAGATACGCAGTATTTT. The encoded protein is CASRVNFVGKGTDTQYF.

V gene TRBV4-1 combines with J gene TRBJ1-4; no reliable D call. Germline CDR1 is MGHRA and CDR2 is YSYEKL. The CDR3 covers 13 residues. V was cut by 1 base and J by 7 bases, with 7 bases left in between. The CDR3 region has the DNA TGCGCCAGCAGCCAAGGGACGGGTGAAAAACTGTTTTTT. It translates to CASSQGTGEKLFF.

V and J are TRBV29-1 and TRBJ2-1; TRBD2 agrees at 8 bases. CDR1 SQVTM and CDR2 ANQGSEA come from the germline V gene. Unmatched junction bases numbered 7, after V lost 1 base and J lost 5 bases. This CDR3 comprises 15 residues. CDR3 residues: CSVEGLAGINNEQFF. Written as DNA, the CDR3 is TGCAGCGTTGAAGGCCTAGCGGGTATAAACAATGAGCAGTTCTTC.

On this clonotype itself: This clone may be a read error of a much larger clone one base away. The rearrangement joins TRBV7-8 to TRBJ2-3, with 7 bases lining up with TRBD1. CDR3 length: 16 amino acids. The V gene's germline CDR1 is SGHVS and CDR2 FQNEAQ. The J segment lost 5 bases and the V segment lost 5 bases, leaving 13 bases of the junction unmatched. The CDR3 nucleotides are TGTGCCAGCAGCCTATTAGCGAGGGGGCCGGTAGATACGCAGTATTTT. Protein sequence: CASSLLARGPVDTQYF.

Only a few counts were recorded for this clonotype. The V and J genes are TRBV11-2 and TRBJ2-4; a possible D gene is TRBD1 (6 bases). Trimming stripped 2 bases from V and 3 bases from J, with 20 bases between. The CDR3 consists of 18 residues. Looked up from germline, CDR1 is SGHAT and CDR2 is FQNNGV. The DNA of the CDR3 is TGTGCCAGCAGCTTACTCAGATCAGGGGTGTTCGGCAAAAACATTCAGTACTTC. Protein product: CASSLLRSGVFGKNIQYF.

Ten or more counts support this clonotype. The V call is TRBV12-3 or TRBV12-4, the J call TRBJ1-1, with a weak D call TRBD1 (5 bases). The ends were cut back, 3 bases at V and 0 bases at J, with 14 bases in the middle. This CDR3 region has 16 residues. The CDR3 is CASSFEGRGLNTEAFF. CDR3 bases: TGTGCCAGCAGTTTCGAGGGGAGGGGTCTGAACACTGAAGCTTTCTTT.

The chain employs TRBV7-9 and TRBJ1-6; D is possibly TRBD1 (5 bases). The CDR3 has 16 residues. Germline CDR1 and CDR2: SEHNR and FQNEAQ (reference sequence). V was trimmed by 0 bases and J by 6 bases, leaving 12 bases between them. The CDR3 is CASSLARGRLNSPLHF. The CDR3 region has the DNA TGTGCCAGCAGCTTAGCGCGGGGACGGCTTAATTCACCCCTCCACTTT.

The chain couples TRBV6-1 to TRBJ2-5; the match to TRBD1 covers 7 bases. This CDR3 contains 14 residues. With V trimmed by 6 bases and J by 2 bases, 6 bases remained unmatched. Per germline, CDR1 MNHNS and CDR2 SASEGT. CDR3 residues: CASSFGTVQETQYF. In nucleotides, the CDR3 is TGTGCCAGCAGCTTTGGGACAGTACAAGAGACCCAGTACTTC.

About this clonotype: The CDR3 does not close with the conserved phenylalanine or tryptophan, likely indicating a read error. The chain links TRBV7-6 to TRBJ1-1; D not certain. Germline CDR1 and CDR2: SGHVS and FNYEAQ. The CDR3 is 14 residues long. The V gene lost 4 bases and the J gene lost 8 bases, with 17 bases spanning the gap. CDR3 residues: CASSSREGAGEAFS. The CDR3, as DNA: TGTGCCAGCAGCTCTAGAGAGGGTGCCGGGGAAGCTTTCTCT.

The chain has TRBV24-1 and TRBJ2-2, with 7 bases lining up with TRBD1. V shed 4 bases, J shed 4 bases, and the junction held 8 bases outside the gene matches. The CDR3 sequence is 16 residues long. The germline gives CDR1 KGHDR, CDR2 SFDVKD. In nucleotides, the CDR3 is TGTGCCACCAGTGAGCCTTGGGACAGTCCCACCGGGGAGCTGTTTTTT. Translation gives CATSEPWDSPTGELFF.

In its sample, this clonotype was seen once. V gene TRBV10-3 combines with J gene TRBJ2-1, with a possible D match to TRBD1 (5 bases). The V end was cut by 4 bases, the J end by 5 bases, with 6 bases between. The germline V gene has CDR1 ENHRY and CDR2 SYGVKD. The CDR3 has 12 residues. The CDR3 reads CAISGQHNEQFF. CDR3 in DNA: TGTGCCATCAGTGGACAGCACAATGAGCAGTTCTTC.

This chain joins TRBV5-6 and TRBJ2-7; D remains unclear. Germline V gives CDR1 SGHDT, CDR2 YYEEEE. The germline V and J ends were trimmed by 4 bases and 6 bases, with 17 bases remaining between them. The CDR3 extends over 14 amino acids. CDR3 sequence: CASSPSGRHVEQYV. CDR3 nucleotides: TGTGCCAGCAGCCCCTCCGGACGGCACGTCGAGCAGTACGTC.

This clonotype was observed at least ten times. V is TRBV15 and J is TRBJ2-3; D may be TRBD1 or TRBD2 (5 bases each). The CDR3 covers 19 residues. Germline CDR1 LNHNV, CDR2 YYDKDF (reference sequence). Trimming pared 0 bases from V and 2 bases from J, leaving 21 bases between. The CDR3 reads CATSRDWAPRDRHTDTQYF. The CDR3 nucleotides are TGTGCCACCAGCAGAGATTGGGCCCCACGGGACCGTCACACAGATACGCAGTATTTT.

This clonotype was counted only a few times. The chain joins TRBV2 to TRBJ2-7; 7 bases align to TRBD1. V shed 10 bases and J 6 bases; nucleotides not matched to a gene: 9. The CDR3 totals 12 residues. Per the germline V gene, CDR1 is SNHLY and CDR2 is FYNNEI. The CDR3 DNA sequence: TGTGCCATATGGACAGGCGCACTCGAGCAGTACGTC. Translated, it gives CAIWTGALEQYV.

This chain connects TRBV4-3 to TRBJ1-3; D gene unclear. Germline V gene lookup returns CDR1 LGHNA and CDR2 YSLEER. V was shortened by 0 bases and J by 0 bases, with 9 bases between the two germline ends. The CDR3 has 16 residues. The CDR3: CASSQEETLSGNTIYF. The CDR3, as DNA: TGCGCCAGCAGCCAAGAGGAGACGCTCTCTGGAAACACCATATATTTT.